The following is a T cell receptor beta chain sequence with its context. Its antigen remains unidentified. The record has no base qualities; no much larger clone is one base away. The sample belongs to a study of cytomegalovirus exposure and HLA in healthy donors (dated by TCRdb to between 2016 and 2019). For context, the study as a whole: In an earlier analysis of about 560 of the donors, approximately 300 Gb of sequence data and approximately 100 million unique TCR beta sequences from about 179 million T cells were reported. Across 300 to 500 genotyped donors of the cohort, an average of roughly 200,000 unique TCR beta nucleotide sequences per donor were sequenced, and approximately 19% of those sequences were non-productive. In the later analysis, no new phenotypic data were used to find candidate immune exposures; instead, reliance was placed on TCR beta sequences and their occurrence across donors. The genetic ancestry cluster associated with self-reported Caucasian donors included roughly 84% of the roughly 400 genotyped donors. To study patterns of TCR occurrence, a later analysis re-analyzed previously published TCR beta repertoires from 666 donors and added high-resolution HLA genotyping. Typing coverage differed by locus: A, B, C, DRB1 and DQB1 were typed in about 629-630 donors, DQA1 in roughly 510, DPA1 in 600 to 610, and DPB1 in approximately 450. About five DR-DQ haplotypes were treated as single units for association and clustering because of strong linkage in the cohort. In a later genetic analysis, genome-wide SNP genotypes for about three fifths of the roughly 670 donors were used, and that subset was treated as a discovery cohort. An earlier analysis of 500 to 650 of the donors applied high-throughput TCR beta sequencing to assess whether each TCR beta V gene segment acted as functional or pseudogenic. The study was designed to test whether signatures of past pathogen exposure could be identified by cataloging public T cell receptors. Using immunosequencing, the study profiled T cell repertoires from fewer than 850 subjects and related those repertoires to cytomegalovirus serostatus. Roughly 300 gigabases of sequencing data and 80 million or so unique TCR sequences were included in an early release covering about 620 HLA-typed donors. Every discovery cohort repertoire had been produced on one sequencing platform. High-throughput TCR immunosequencing, statistical association of individual TCRs with disease status, and machine learning were combined to predict cytomegalovirus infection status. HLA typing included class I and class II loci at four-digit resolution. Donor age, sex, ethnicity and CMV serostatus were compiled together with the repertoire data. In addition to the first cohort of 666 subjects, a separate validation cohort of 120 different subjects was used.

Libraries were made using the immunoSEQ multiplex PCR assay. A mixture of 60 forward primers for TCR Vbeta segments and 13 reverse primers for TCR Jbeta segments was used in the multiplex PCR. The CDR3 region of rearranged TCR beta genes was amplified from genomic DNA with a multiplex PCR assay. Amplified TCR beta libraries were sequenced as 87-base-pair reads on the Illumina HiSeq System. Turning to the authors' computational methods: In a later analysis, some 80 million unique TCR beta chains were counted across the approximately 670 repertoires, and some 10 million of these chains were shared by at least two donors. To remove PCR and sequencing errors, raw reads were error-corrected and collapsed into unique sequences using a nearest-neighbor algorithm that merged closely related sequences. V, D and J gene segments were assigned by aligning CDR3 sequences to IMGT reference sequences. For a sequence to be retained, a match of at least six nucleotides to both a V gene segment and a J gene segment was required. Rearrangements were called productive when the CDR3 lacked stop codons and stayed in frame with V and J; all others were non-productive. Following IMGT convention, CDR3 was defined as the stretch from the second conserved V-encoded cysteine up to the conserved J-encoded phenylalanine. The earlier analysis of 587 of the donors excluded sequences that lacked an unambiguous match to a single V gene segment. In an earlier analysis of approximately 500 of the donors, a V segment was called functional when productive rearrangements were above 56.7%, and segregating when the standard deviation between donors exceeded 5%. To diagnose cytomegalovirus status from the catalog of TCR beta chain sequences, a statistical classification framework was built. In a later analysis, TCR nucleotide sequences were compared against IMGT/GENE-DB human TR gene sequences so that V and J genes could be assigned. Using the TCRdist pipeline, a later analysis assigned CDR3 sequences along with most-parsimonious VDJ recombination scenarios. In a later analysis, every TCR beta chain was defined by the combination of its CDR3 amino acid sequence and its V-gene family, and reads without a unique V-gene family were dropped. To address suspected cross-contamination and a sequencing artifact, a later analysis removed over 500 highly shared, low-generation-probability nucleotide sequences. For each public chain, a later analysis derived a clonal expansion index from normalized ranks of inferred template counts within each repertoire. A later analysis computed generation probabilities with a VDJ recombination model fitted to out-of-frame rearrangements, and checked the results against IGoR. In a later analysis, hypergeometric tests were used to score TCR-TCR, TCR-HLA and TCR-CMV co-occurrence, with a repertoire-size bias correction applied to TCR pairs. False discovery rates were estimated in a later analysis by permuting HLA or CMV assignments 20 times. A later analysis grouped co-occurring TCRs with DBSCAN, adding TCRdist sequence similarity when clustering within HLA-allele-positive subsets. Repertoires with fewer than 30,000 or more than 120,000 public chains were left out of co-occurrence clustering, as were about 5 repertoires with anomalous nucleotide sharing. In TCRdb, the immuneACCESS table is reduced to in-frame sequences with V and J assigned. These tables do not hold every clone; where another copy was compared, an unresolved V gene accounts for under half, and the others remain unexplained. From that table come the V and J calls and clone size; the DNA was used to work out D and trimming. Within this sample are around 94,000 clones, with 50% to 75% of them counted one time only. The biggest ten clones account for around 4% of the sample.

The cohort comprised fewer than 750 healthy bone marrow donors. At the time of sampling, all cohort members were nominally healthy, though unrecorded immune exposures were likely present. The donor was CMV seronegative and belonged to the group of around 350 seronegative cohort members. A peripheral blood sample was collected from each donor, and TCR beta sequencing was performed on peripheral blood mononuclear cells. The Qiagen DNeasy Blood Extraction Kit was used to extract genomic DNA from the blood cell samples. Overall study outcomes, separate from this receptor: In vitro tests confirmed that a few of the cytomegalovirus-associated TCR beta chains recognize cytomegalovirus antigens. Presence/absence analyses assumed roughly uniform sequencing depth across donors, an assumption that may not hold. Linkage disequilibrium might explain the correlated functional status among segregating V segments, but an unknown experimental factor could not be excluded. An earlier analysis of approximately 500 of the donors showed that most TCR beta V segments appeared in productive rearrangements either about 87% or about 30% of the time, which broadly matched IMGT annotations. Because the 87-base-pair reads could not distinguish some IMGT-functional V segments, including TRBV6-2 and TRBV6-3, those segments were excluded. It was suggested by the authors that the approach could potentially be generalized to other disease states and immunological phenotypes. At a false discovery rate of 0.05, a later analysis linked around 17,000 TCR beta sequences to specific HLA alleles. In a later analysis, most CMV-associated TCR beta chains were found to appear HLA-restricted, with HLA associations seemingly driven largely by CMV exposure. When HLA alleles, especially DR and DQ, strongly co-occurred, TCR associations were difficult to assign to individual alleles. The sequencing pipeline was judged likely to have produced a cluster of highly shared sequence variants as a technical artifact. A later analysis reported that several top co-occurrence clusters appeared linked to parvovirus B19, influenza, CMV and Epstein-Barr virus. According to a later analysis, TCR association rates differed among HLA loci, with DRB1 alleles showing the most associated TCRs and HLA-C alleles showing the fewest. CMV serostatus was the only immune exposure information available for the cohort. According to a later genetic analysis, donors in an Asian-associated ancestry cluster had fewer N-insertions in productive TCRs than the approximately 650-donor mean. In a later analysis, HLA-associated TCR beta chains showed more clonal expansion and lower generation probabilities than non-associated chains that were equally common. Because HLA typing was missing for some donors at each locus, association tests included only the typed subset. Across donors, most TCR sequences were observed very rarely, whereas some public TCRs were present in many individuals. V-gene and J-gene trimming of TCR beta chains was associated with a missense DCLRE1C variant in a later genetic analysis, and the association was replicated in an independent cohort. A further reported finding was that TCR beta sequences accurately predicted the HLA-A and HLA-B alleles for most subjects in the first cohort. Cytomegalovirus status was reported to be diagnosed by the classifier with high specificity and sensitivity in both the original and validation cohorts. The study gave a list of 150 to 200 TCR beta chains associated with cytomegalovirus. Some 15 rarely observed V segments, including chromosome 9 orphons, were excluded from the earlier analysis of approximately 500 of the donors because counts were too low. Only TCR beta chains were sequenced in this cohort, and the absence of alpha or paired-chain data limited detectable features.

From the germline V gene, CDR1 is SGHTA and CDR2 is FQGTGA. The CDR3 covers 15 residues, taking in both the cysteine and the phenylalanine. The kept DNA is CDR3 alone, 45 bases in frame from the first base. V loses 1 base, J loses 0 bases, and the germline ends lie 8 bases apart. The chain employs TRBV7-3 and TRBJ2-3; tentative D gene TRBD2, with 5 bases matching. This TCR was sampled from a man aged 30 to 45 in good health and CMV-seronegative. What was sequenced was PBMCs. CDR3 loop: CASSLMGGSTDTQYF. The nucleotide sequence reads TGTGCCAGCAGCTTAATGGGCGGGAGCACAGATACGCAGTATTTT.